The present T cell receptor beta chain was sequenced within a study of T cell repertoires in cytomegalovirus infection. On the study more broadly: Recently identified HLA-C-restricted CMV epitopes were among the peptides used. Study observations and caveats: Ex vivo responses were dominated by HLA-C-restricted CMV-specific TCR beta clonotypes.

This clonotype was seen at least ten times. Its antigen is currently unknown. MiXCR, run by TCRdb on the reads, gives a single entry per CDR3 protein. The sample holds some 350,000 distinct CDR3 sequences, 25% to 30% seen once. The material sequenced was cultured PBMCs, taken from culture after CMV antigen stimulation. This TCR was recovered from a human donor in good health (CMV status not recorded). Some clones in this sample may be carry-over from other donors' samples.

The CDR3 bases are TGTGCCAGCAGTGACCCCCGGACAGCTCAGAACACTGAAGCTTTCTTT. Translating it yields CASSDPRTAQNTEAFF. The J gene is TRBJ1-1, the V gene TRBV6-1, with D possibly matching TRBD1 (6 bases). Germline V gives CDR1 MNHNS, CDR2 SASEGT. V dropped 3 bases and J dropped 1 base, with 15 bases sitting between them. CDR3 length equals 16 residues.